Included here is one T cell receptor (beta chain) sequence, with context. This sample was taken from a study of T cell responses to AZD1222 COVID-19 vaccine. Repertoires were generated with immunoSEQ multiplex PCR, while TCRdb's copy carries only in-frame clones and drops some. This sample has approximately 110,000 clones; roughly 87% occur once, and the top ten carry roughly 9.8%. The V and J ends lost 1 base and 8 bases respectively, with 15 bases between them. This CDR3 contains 14 residues. Per germline, CDR1 SGHRS and CDR2 YFSETQ. The sample here was peripheral blood, taken on day 0 of AZD1222 vaccination. The sequence derives from an adult in good health. This chain uses TRBV5-1 with TRBJ1-2; D is undetermined. In DNA, the CDR3 is TGCGCCAGCAGCTTGTTTGTGGAGCTGGGCGGCTACACCTTC. This codes for CASSLFVELGGYTF.